This paragraph reports one T cell receptor beta chain. Antigen: not known. This specimen comes from a study of identical twins. Study conclusions and caveats: Because invariant MAIT and iNKT cells could be present, zero-insertion analyses could be partly confounded. Beta out-of-frame twin sharing showed a weaker excess. The abundant beta clonotypes from cord blood had fewer insertions, and memory repertoires had none of this.

TCRdb ran MiXCR on the 5' RACE reads and lists one entry per CDR3 protein. Of 400,000 to 500,000 distinct CDR3 sequences in the sample, roughly 18% were seen once. Germline V gene data show CDR1 as MDHEN and CDR2 as SYDVKM. The CDR3 extends over 18 amino acids. V trimming: 6 bases; J trimming: 0 bases; junction bases outside the gene matches: 9. The chain employs TRBV28 and TRBJ2-1; 12 nucleotides match TRBD1. This TCR was sampled from a man in his fifties or sixties in good health. Sequenced: naive T cells sorted from blood. The CDR3 reads CASRPGQGAPSSYNEQFF. The CDR3 DNA reads TGTGCCAGCAGGCCGGGACAGGGGGCCCCGAGCTCCTACAATGAGCAGTTCTTC.